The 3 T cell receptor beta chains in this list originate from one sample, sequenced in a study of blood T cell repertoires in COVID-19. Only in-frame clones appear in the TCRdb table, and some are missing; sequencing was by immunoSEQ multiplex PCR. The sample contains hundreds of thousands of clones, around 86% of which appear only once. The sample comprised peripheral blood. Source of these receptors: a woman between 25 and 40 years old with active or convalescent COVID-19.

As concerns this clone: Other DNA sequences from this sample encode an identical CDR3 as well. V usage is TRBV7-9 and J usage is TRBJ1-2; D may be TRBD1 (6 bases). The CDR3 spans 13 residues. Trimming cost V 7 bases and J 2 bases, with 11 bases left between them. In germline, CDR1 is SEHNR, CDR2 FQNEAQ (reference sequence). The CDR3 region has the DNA TGTGCCAGCACCCTCACAGGGAACTATGGCTACACCTTC. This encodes CASTLTGNYGYTF.

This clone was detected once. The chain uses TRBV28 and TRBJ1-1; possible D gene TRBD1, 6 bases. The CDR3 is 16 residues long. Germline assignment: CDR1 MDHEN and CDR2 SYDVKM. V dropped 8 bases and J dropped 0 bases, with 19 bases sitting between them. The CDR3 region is CASPPATGRMNTEAFF. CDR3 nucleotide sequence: TGTGCCAGCCCCCCTGCGACAGGCCGTATGAACACTGAAGCTTTCTTT.

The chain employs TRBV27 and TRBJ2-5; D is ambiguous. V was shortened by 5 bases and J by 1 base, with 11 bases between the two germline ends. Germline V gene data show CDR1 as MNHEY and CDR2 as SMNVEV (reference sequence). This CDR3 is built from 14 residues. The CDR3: CASSVRALQETQYF. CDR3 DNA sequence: TGTGCCAGCAGTGTGCGTGCCCTCCAAGAGACCCAGTACTTC.